This entry features one T cell receptor beta chain sequence. The antigen it recognizes is unknown. No base quality values were provided; no much bigger clone lies one nucleotide off. Only healthy Caucasian donors were included. The twin cohort comprised three pairs of female monozygotic twins, all aged roughly 18 to 30 years. RNA for TCR libraries was isolated from peripheral blood mononuclear cells. These data are taken from a study of identical twins (dated by TCRdb to about 2016). Background on the whole study: TCR alpha and beta repertoires from monozygotic twins, unrelated adults of various ages and cord blood were deep-sequenced to test whether fetal clonotypes persist. To rule out contamination, the twin experiments were replicated at different times with different library preparation protocols. General findings and caveats noted by the study authors: Invariant T cells such as MAIT and iNKT could partly confound zero-insertion analyses, though diverse VJ usage argued against this for most clonotypes. Because the same donors could not be followed over many years, conclusions were based on cross-sectional statistical analysis. Compared with coincidental sharing between unrelated individuals, out-of-frame TCR alpha sequences shared between twins had an excess of sequences with low generation probability. In beta out-of-frame sequences, excess twin sharing was weaker, because having fewer shared sequences lowered the signal-to-noise ratio. In monozygotic twins, out-of-frame TCR alpha sharing was systematically underestimated by recombination models, although the models agreed with sharing between unrelated individuals. Fewer insertions were carried by abundant cord blood beta clonotypes; a weaker similar trend was observed in young adult naive repertoires, while no such trend was observed in memory repertoires.

CDR1 and CDR2, per the germline V gene (reference sequence), are SEHNR and FQNEAQ. The CDR3 has 17 amino acids, counting the end cysteine and phenylalanine. The kept DNA is CDR3 alone, 51 bases in frame from the first base. At the junction V is shortened by 5 bases and J by 3 bases, with 22 bases in between. Libraries were built with 5' RACE. Sequenced using an Illumina HiSeq 2000. A universal primer binding site was introduced by template switching, and a unique molecular identifier was present in the final cDNA, enabling accurate counting of TCR cDNA molecules. Specific primers in the conserved constant-segment region were used to synthesize first-strand cDNA for the TCR alpha and beta chains. To control for contamination, every cDNA library carried two barcodes: a SMART-Mk sample barcode plus Illumina barcodes. TruSeq adapter sequences, together with Illumina sample barcodes, were added in two successive PCR steps. The Illumina HiSeq platform was used with custom primers to sequence TCR alpha and beta cDNA libraries. The authors' analysis ran thus. MiGEC processed the raw reads to extract unique molecular identifiers, while MiXCR was used to determine the CDR3 positions. For each individual, recombination models were inferred using an EM algorithm with the repgenHMM and IGoR tools. Shared clonotype analysis was performed with the tcR package in R, normalizing sharing by the product of cloneset sizes. Out-of-frame nonproductive sequences were analyzed to study raw recombination free of thymic and clonal selection effects. TCRdb reworked the public reads: Q25 trimming with fastp, MiXCR clone assembly, productive beta chains retained. Rows with one shared CDR3 protein collapse into an entry with the most common genes and DNA. TCRdb assigned the V and J calls; the authors' analysis was not used. Present in this sample are about 890,000 distinct CDR3 sequences, 9% to 15% of which were seen just once. Around 1.5% of the sample goes to the ten largest clones.

The same sample was also used in a study of yellow fever vaccine responses in identical twins. As the second paper documents: According to the authors, the vaccine-induced T cell response in identical twins seemed to be partly convergent and partly specific to each individual. In the study, vaccine-responding T cell clones were precisely tracked in identical twins.

The TCR comes from a young woman in good health. Recombination joined TRBV7-9 with TRBJ2-5; the D call is tentative, TRBD1 or TRBD2, as each matches 6 bases. The specimen was PBMCs. The nucleotides are TGTGCCAGCAGCCCCCCAAATTCCGGGGGCGTAGAAGAGACCCAGTACTTC. Its protein reads: CASSPPNSGGVEETQYF.